This TCR beta chain was sequenced during a study of Graves' ophthalmopathy and Graves' hyperthyroidism. The CDR3 runs to 13 residues. Germline lookup yields CDR1 KGHDR and CDR2 SFDVKD. RNA transcripts yielded amplified TCR beta CDR3 regions. The first-round RT-PCR employed HTBI primers together with the Qiagen OneStep RT-PCR kit. A multiplex PCR was then performed as the second round. TCRdb recomputed calls from the multiplex PCR reads with MiXCR, one row per CDR3 protein. There are around 1,000,000 distinct CDR3 sequences in the sample; less than 45% occur only once, and around 10% lies in the top ten. This clonotype was seen ten or more times. Compared with germline, one end of the junction differs, possibly owing to a read error.

The chain combines TRBV24-1 with TRBJ2-5; 8 bases map to TRBD2. This TCR was recovered from an adult man with Graves' hyperthyroidism. The sample comprised peripheral blood or thyroid tissue (not recorded which). For the CDR3, the DNA is TGTGCCATCAGTCGGGGGGGGAGTGAGACCCAGTACTTC. Amino acids: CAISRGGSETQYF.